This T cell receptor beta chain was identified in a study of tumor T cells in aggressive B-cell lymphoma. This clone was found once. Mismatch with germline at one junction end may stem from a read error. TCRdb keeps only in-frame clones here, not all; method: immunoSEQ multiplex PCR. The table shows several hundred clones, with roughly 95% occurring only once. The CDR3 extends over 14 amino acids. Germline V gene lookup returns CDR1 SGHNT and CDR2 YENEEA. The TCR sequence derives from an adult with diffuse large B cell lymphoma. The material sequenced was tumor tissue. The chain has TRBV11-3 and TRBJ2-5, with D possibly being TRBD1 (5 bases). The CDR3 DNA sequence: TGTGCCAGCAGCTTAGTCGACAGAGAAGAGGCCCAGTACTTC. Its protein is CASSLVDREEAQYF.